The 27 T cell receptor beta chains below were found in one sample sequenced in a study of T cell responses to AZD1222 COVID-19 vaccine. Only in-frame clones appear in the TCRdb table, and some are missing; sequencing was by immunoSEQ multiplex PCR. The sample carries about 120,000 clones, 86% recorded once. Sequencing used peripheral blood, obtained 28 days after the second AZD1222 dose. The receptor set was obtained from an adult who received the AZD1222 COVID-19 vaccine.

The V call is TRBV9, the J call TRBJ1-3; D is uncertain. This CDR3 region has 11 residues. The V gene's germline CDR1 is SGDLS and CDR2 YYNGEE. Trimming stripped 3 bases from V and 7 bases from J, with 5 bases between. CDR3 sequence: CASSATNTIYF. The CDR3 bases are TGTGCCAGCAGCGCAACTAACACCATATATTTT.

This chain links TRBV2 with TRBJ2-7; no reliable D call. Trimming took 7 bases from V and 2 from J, leaving 6 bases between them. The CDR3 runs 11 residues. Germline CDR1 and CDR2: SNHLY and FYNNEI. This chain's CDR3 is CASIAAYEQYF. CDR3 bases: TGTGCCAGCATAGCAGCCTACGAGCAGTACTTC.

This clone was seen just once. The rearrangement uses TRBV10-1 and TRBJ1-2; D gene uncertain. V dropped 1 base and J dropped 8 bases, with 11 bases sitting between them. CDR3 length: 13 amino acids. Looked up from germline, CDR1 is WNHNN and CDR2 is SYGVQD (reference sequence). CDR3: CASSEWRAGGYTF. The CDR3, as DNA: TGCGCCAGCAGTGAGTGGAGGGCAGGCGGCTACACCTTC.

On this clone itself: Other DNA sequences in this specimen translate into the identical CDR3. The chain is built from TRBV6-5 and TRBJ1-1, with 8 nucleotides matching TRBD1. This CDR3 is built from 15 residues. J gave up 5 bases and V 5 bases, and 10 bases lay outside the gene matches. Germline CDR1 and CDR2: MNHEY and SVGAGI. The CDR3 is CASSLGQGFRTEAFF. For the CDR3, the DNA is TGTGCCAGCAGTCTAGGACAGGGATTCAGGACTGAAGCTTTCTTT.

The sample holds one count of this clone. The rearrangement uses TRBV5-5 and TRBJ2-7; 7 bases are shared with TRBD1. The CDR3 has 14 residues. Looked up from germline, CDR1 is SGHKS and CDR2 is YYEKEE (reference sequence). V lost 4 bases, J lost 2 bases, and 6 bases stayed unmatched. The CDR3 DNA reads as TGTGCCAGCAGCCTGGGACAGCCAGCCTACGAGCAGTACTTC. Translation gives CASSLGQPAYEQYF. Together with reference TRBV5-5 and TRBJ2-7, the CDR3 gives the full variable domain: DAGVTQSPTHLIKTRGQQVTLRCSPISGHKSVSWYQQVLGQGPQFIFQYYEKEERGRGNFPDRFSARQFPNYSSELNVNALLLGDSALYLCASSLGQPAYEQYFGPGTRLTVT.

The chain joins TRBV19 to TRBJ2-1; TRBD1 matches 8 bases. With 5 bases clipped from V and 5 bases from J, the junction kept 8 bases outside the gene matches. This CDR3 is 15 amino acids long. Looked up from germline, CDR1 is LNHDA and CDR2 is SQIVND (reference sequence). In DNA, the CDR3 is TGTGCCAGTAGTTCTCGACAGGGGAGGAACAATGAGCAGTTCTTC. It yields the protein CASSSRQGRNNEQFF. Full variable domain (missing parts from reference TRBV19 and TRBJ2-1): DGGITQSPKYLFRKEGQNVTLSCEQNLNHDAMYWYRQDPGQGLRLIYYSQIVNDFQKGDIAEGYSVSREKKESFPLTVTSAQKNPTAFYLCASSSRQGRNNEQFFGPGTRLTVL.

The DNA for the CDR3 is TGTGCCAGCAGCCAAGGCCGGGGGGGGGCGTCCTCGCAGTACTTC. Protein sequence: CASSQGRGGASSQYF. The chain combines TRBV3-1 (or the pseudogene TRBV3-2) with TRBJ2-7, with 8 positions matching TRBD2. CDR1 and CDR2 (germline): LGHDT, YNNKEL (reference sequence). V shed 1 base, J shed 9 bases, and the junction held 11 bases outside the gene matches. The CDR3 length is 15 residues.

A note on this clone: Mismatch with germline at one junction end may stem from a read error. The V call is TRBV7-6, the J call TRBJ2-1, with TRBD1 matching over 11 bases. The CDR3 covers 16 residues. CDR1 is SGHVS, CDR2 FNYEAQ, per germline. The CDR3 coding sequence is TGTGCCAGCAGCTTAGGGGGGACAGGGGGTTCCAATAAGCAGTTCTTC. Protein product: CASSLGGTGGSNKQFF.

This chain links TRBV11-2 with TRBJ2-1; 8 bases are a match to TRBD1. CDR3 length equals 14 residues. Trimming took 5 bases from V and 8 from J; bases not matched to a gene: 8. In germline, CDR1 is SGHAT, CDR2 FQNNGV. The CDR3: CASSLGGQAYEQFF. The CDR3 nucleotides are TGTGCCAGCAGCCTAGGGGGACAGGCCTATGAGCAGTTCTTC.

The CDR3 region is CASSQGRANYGYTF. CDR3 nucleotide sequence: TGTGCCAGCAGCCAAGGCAGAGCTAACTATGGCTACACCTTC. The chain combines TRBV3-1 (or the pseudogene TRBV3-2) with TRBJ1-2; D is unresolved. The V end was cut by 1 base, the J end by 0 bases, with 6 bases between. Germline CDR1 LGHDT, CDR2 YNNKEL (reference sequence). The CDR3 consists of 14 residues.

V is TRBV6-1 and J is TRBJ1-3, with D possibly matching TRBD1 (6 bases). The CDR3 runs 14 residues. The V end lost 2 bases, the J end lost 3 bases, and 8 bases lay between the germline ends. Germline loops: CDR1 MNHNS, CDR2 SASEGT. The CDR3 region has the DNA TGTGCCAGCAGTGAATACAGGGATGGAAACACCATATATTTT. Residues: CASSEYRDGNTIYF.

The J gene is TRBJ1-2, the V gene TRBV7-9; 7 nucleotides agree with TRBD1. Germline CDR1 is SEHNR and CDR2 is FQNEAQ (reference sequence). After removal of 5 bases from V and 7 bases from J, the junction contained 16 bases not matched to a gene. This CDR3 comprises 16 residues. The CDR3 nucleotides read TGTGCCAGCAGCCAATTCCCGGGACAGCTAAATGCTGGCTACACCTTC. As protein: CASSQFPGQLNAGYTF. The full variable domain, rest sourced from reference TRBV7-9 and TRBJ1-2, is DTGVSQNPRHKITKRGQNVTFRCDPISEHNRLYWYRQTLGQGPEFLTYFQNEAQLEKSRLLSDRFSAERPKGSFSTLEIQRTEQGDSAMYLCASSQFPGQLNAGYTFGSGTRLTVV.

The sample holds one count of this clone. The CDR3 protein is CASSPRDSIYGYTF. As DNA, the CDR3 is TGCGCCAGCAGCCCCCGGGACTCTATCTACGGCTACACCTTC. The chain recombines TRBV5-1 with TRBJ1-2, with a tentative D call TRBD1 (5 bases). There are 14 residues in the CDR3. Germline-derived CDR1 and CDR2 are SGHRS and YFSETQ. V lost 4 bases and J 8 bases, leaving 18 bases between the germline ends.

V is TRBV20-1 and J is TRBJ2-4; D is unresolved. The CDR3 is made up of 15 amino acids. The V and J ends lost 3 bases and 0 bases respectively, with 12 bases between them. Per germline, CDR1 DFQATT and CDR2 SNEGSKA (reference sequence). The CDR3 region has the DNA TGCAGTGCTAGTATGGTCGAACTAGCCAAAAACATTCAGTACTTC. Its protein product is CSASMVELAKNIQYF.

This chain links TRBV10-2 with TRBJ2-1; D is tentatively TRBD1 or TRBD2 (6 bases each). The CDR3 length is 13 residues. Germline V gene data show CDR1 as WSHSY and CDR2 as SAAADI. V lost 6 bases and J 4 bases, leaving 10 bases between the germline ends. The CDR3 nucleotides read TGCGCCAGCAGAGGGGGGCGATACAATGAGCAGTTCTTC. Translation: CASRGGRYNEQFF.

V and J are TRBV6-2 or TRBV6-3 and TRBJ1-3; D gene unclear. The CDR3 has 12 amino acids. The V end lost 6 bases, the J end lost 3 bases, and 6 bases lay between the germline ends. Germline V gene data show CDR1 as MNHEY and CDR2 as SVGEGT. CDR3 nucleotides: TGTGCCAGCAGCCCCCTTGGAAACACCATATATTTT. The encoded protein is CASSPLGNTIYF.

The rearrangement uses TRBV6-6 and TRBJ1-1; weak D call: TRBD1 (5 bases). V was cut by 2 bases and J by 6 bases, with 7 bases left in between. Per the germline V gene, CDR1 is MNHNY and CDR2 is SVGAGI (reference sequence). The CDR3 totals 12 residues. CDR3 residues: CASSYGTSEAFF. As DNA, the CDR3 is TGTGCCAGCAGTTACGGGACCTCTGAAGCTTTCTTT.

V is TRBV6-1 and J is TRBJ1-6, with D possibly matching TRBD1 (5 bases). The V gene lost 3 bases and the J gene lost 6 bases, with 9 bases spanning the gap. Germline lookup yields CDR1 MNHNS and CDR2 SASEGT. This CDR3 spans 14 amino acids. CDR3 residues: CASSETRVNSPLHF. The CDR3 DNA reads TGTGCCAGCAGTGAGACCAGGGTTAATTCACCCCTCCACTTT.

The chain carries TRBV10-1 and TRBJ2-2, with TRBD1 as a possible D gene (6 bases). The germline V and J ends were trimmed by 4 bases and 7 bases, with 16 bases remaining between them. The CDR3 extends over 15 amino acids. CDR1 and CDR2 from the germline V gene are WNHNN and SYGVQD (reference sequence). The CDR3 sequence: CASSGTSGVSGELFF. In DNA, the CDR3 is TGCGCCAGCAGTGGAACCTCAGGGGTTAGCGGGGAGCTGTTTTTT.

This clone has more than one count but fewer than ten. The V gene is TRBV6-5, the J gene TRBJ1-1, with D hard to call. The CDR3 length is 13 residues. CDR1 and CDR2 (germline): MNHEY, SVGAGI. V was trimmed by 6 bases and J by 4 bases, leaving 12 bases between them. For the CDR3, the DNA is TGTGCCAGCAGGATTACGGGCAGCACTGAAGCTTTCTTT. Translated, it gives CASRITGSTEAFF.

V is TRBV6-5 and J is TRBJ1-6; D is perhaps TRBD1 (6 bases). This CDR3 is built from 14 residues. V lost 10 bases to trimming and J lost 6 bases, with 16 bases between them. Germline CDR1 is MNHEY and CDR2 is SVGAGI. CDR3 sequence (DNA): TGTGCCACAAAAGGGGGAATGGGTAATTCACCCCTCCACTTT. Protein: CATKGGMGNSPLHF.

The chain combines TRBV7-2 with TRBJ2-2; a possible D gene is TRBD1 (6 bases). The CDR3 is 15 amino acids. V was pared by 5 bases and J by 1 base, with 11 bases between. Germline loops: CDR1 SGHTA, CDR2 FQGNSA. CDR3 nucleotides: TGTGCCAGCAGCGAGATGGGACAGAACACCGGGGAGCTGTTTTTT. Residues: CASSEMGQNTGELFF.

The rearrangement uses TRBV9 and TRBJ1-2; D call uncertain. Between the trimmed V and J ends, which lost 4 bases and 6 bases, there was a span of 16 bases. The germline CDR1 and CDR2 sequences are SGDLS and YYNGEE. This CDR3 has 14 residues. The CDR3 spells CASSLRTELNGYTF. Written as DNA, the CDR3 is TGTGCCAGCAGCTTGAGGACGGAACTCAATGGCTACACCTTC.

The chain employs TRBV6-5 and TRBJ1-2; D is perhaps TRBD1 (6 bases). Germline V gene sequence: CDR1 MNHEY, CDR2 SVGAGI. This CDR3 has 14 residues. Trimming left V 8 bases short and J 8 bases short, with 21 bases between. The CDR3: CASSPTYGQPGYTF. As DNA, the CDR3 is TGTGCCAGCTCTCCCACTTACGGACAGCCCGGCTACACCTTC.

V and J are TRBV19 and TRBJ1-1; D is unresolved. This CDR3 spans 14 amino acids. The V gene lost 0 bases and the J gene lost 1 base, with 6 bases spanning the gap. Germline loops: CDR1 LNHDA, CDR2 SQIVND (reference sequence). In DNA form, the CDR3 reads TGTGCCAGTAGTATAGAGGCAGGGAACACTGAAGCTTTCTTT. It specifies CASSIEAGNTEAFF.

The rearrangement uses TRBV28 and TRBJ2-7; D is uncertain. Germline CDR1 and CDR2: MDHEN and SYDVKM. The CDR3 covers 14 residues. The V gene lost 6 bases and the J gene lost 5 bases, with 17 bases spanning the gap. CDR3 residues: CASSPHQEVNEQYF. The DNA of the CDR3 is TGTGCCAGCAGCCCACATCAGGAAGTTAACGAGCAGTACTTC.

This rearrangement joins TRBV27 to TRBJ2-5; TRBD2 matches 7 bases. The CDR3 consists of 14 residues. Germline V gene sequence: CDR1 MNHEY, CDR2 SMNVEV (reference sequence). With 7 bases clipped from V and 7 bases from J, the junction kept 12 bases outside the gene matches. Here the CDR3 DNA reads TGTGCCAGCATAATACTAGCGACCCAGGGGACCCAGTACTTC. It specifies CASIILATQGTQYF.